The source of this T cell receptor beta chain is a study of blood T cells in healthy people across ages. The study's findings and limits: Higher naive T cell percentage went strongly together with higher TCR beta diversity. No conclusive comparison of naive versus antigen-experienced cells was possible with unsorted PBMCs.

Together with a sample-barcoded 5' primer, a J-beta primer mix was included in a second PCR lasting about 6 to 12 cycles. Via MiXCR, TCRdb re-called the 5' RACE reads, giving one row per CDR3 protein. The table records about 1.5 million distinct CDR3 sequences, approximately 43% of them present only once. V was clipped by 2 bases and J by 7 bases, with 11 bases between them. The CDR3 runs to 14 residues. Germline CDR1 is SGHAT and CDR2 is FQNNGV. Note on this clonotype: Its antigen is undetermined.

The genes are TRBV11-2 and TRBJ2-2; tentative D call: TRBD1 (6 bases). Sequences were obtained from blood. The origin of this receptor is a woman younger than 30 in good health. CDR3 in amino acids: CASSLSGVNGELFF. CDR3 DNA: TGTGCCAGCAGCTTATCAGGGGTCAACGGGGAGCTGTTTTTT.